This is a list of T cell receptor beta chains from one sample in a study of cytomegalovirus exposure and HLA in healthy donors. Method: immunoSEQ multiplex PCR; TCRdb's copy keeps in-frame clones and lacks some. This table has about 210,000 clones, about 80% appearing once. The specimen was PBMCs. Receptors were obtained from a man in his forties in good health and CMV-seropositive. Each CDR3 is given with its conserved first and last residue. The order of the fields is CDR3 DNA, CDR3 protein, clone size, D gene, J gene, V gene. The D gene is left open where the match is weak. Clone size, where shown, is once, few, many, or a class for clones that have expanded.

DNA: TGTGCCAGCAGTTTGACAGGTCCCTACGAGCAGTACTTC; CDR3: CASSLTGPYEQYF; size: few; D: -; J: TRBJ2-7; V: TRBV28
DNA: TGTGCCATCAGTGAGTCAGGGGATGGAGAAGCTTTCTTT; CDR3: CAISESGDGEAFF; size: few; D: -; J: TRBJ1-1; V: TRBV10-3
DNA: TGTGCCAGCAGTGTGGGGGGTAGCAATCAGCCCCAGCATTTT; CDR3: CASSVGGSNQPQHF; size: -; D: -; J: TRBJ1-5; V: TRBV2
DNA: TGCAGCGCCGAGGGCGGAAGCTCCTACGAGCAGTACTTC; CDR3: CSAEGGSSYEQYF; size: -; D: -; J: TRBJ2-7; V: TRBV29-1
DNA: TGCGCCAGCAGCTCCTCGGGACTAGCGGGCCAAGAGACCCAGTACTTC; CDR3: CASSSSGLAGQETQYF; size: -; D: TRBD2; J: TRBJ2-5; V: TRBV5-1
DNA: TGTGCCACCAGCAGAGTTGACGGGTGGGAGGTCCACAATGAGCAGTTCTTC; CDR3: CATSRVDGWEVHNEQFF; size: -; D: -; J: TRBJ2-1; V: TRBV15
DNA: TGCGCCAGCAGCCAAGATTACGGGGACAGGTTTTATGGCTACACCTTC; CDR3: CASSQDYGDRFYGYTF; size: -; D: TRBD1; J: TRBJ1-2; V: TRBV4-1
DNA: TGCGCCAGCAGCCCAATATCGGAGAGCTCCTACAATGAGCAGTTCTTC; CDR3: CASSPISESSYNEQFF; size: -; D: -; J: TRBJ2-1; V: TRBV4-1
DNA: TGTGCCAGCATCGGTGAGCAGTTCTTC; CDR3: CASIGEQFF; size: few; D: -; J: TRBJ2-1; V: TRBV6-5
DNA: TGTGCCATCAGTGAGACTAGCGGGCGAAGCTCCTACGAGCAGTACTTC; CDR3: CAISETSGRSSYEQYF; size: once; D: TRBD2; J: TRBJ2-7; V: TRBV10-3
DNA: TGTGCCAGCAGGGGTCTAGCGGGAGTCGGGCCCCTTTTCGAGCAGTACTTC; CDR3: CASRGLAGVGPLFEQYF; size: -; D: TRBD2; J: TRBJ2-7; V: TRBV2
DNA: TGTGCCAGCAGCTCGTTGGACAGGGGCGATAGCAATCAGCCCCAGCATTTT; CDR3: CASSSLDRGDSNQPQHF; size: -; D: TRBD1; J: TRBJ1-5; V: TRBV5-6
DNA: TGTGCCAGCAGCGTAGCTCCAGCGGCTGAGCAGTTCTTC; CDR3: CASSVAPAAEQFF; size: -; D: -; J: TRBJ2-1; V: TRBV9
DNA: TGTGCCAGCAGCCCTCCGGACAGTTCCTACGAGCAGTACTTC; CDR3: CASSPPDSSYEQYF; size: few; D: -; J: TRBJ2-7; V: TRBV4-2
DNA: TGCAGCGTTCACAGGGAATTTGGCTATGGCTACACCTTC; CDR3: CSVHREFGYGYTF; size: -; D: -; J: TRBJ1-2; V: TRBV29-1
DNA: TGCGCCAGCAGCCAAGAGCGGGACCTGAACACTGAAGCTTTCTTT; CDR3: CASSQERDLNTEAFF; size: -; D: -; J: TRBJ1-1; V: TRBV4-1
DNA: TGTGCCAGCAGCTTTTGGGCCGAGGGTGAGCAGTTCTTC; CDR3: CASSFWAEGEQFF; size: -; D: -; J: TRBJ2-1; V: TRBV7-3
DNA: TGTGCCAGCAGCCCAGGGGAGGGGACCTATGGCTACACCTTC; CDR3: CASSPGEGTYGYTF; size: -; D: -; J: TRBJ1-2; V: TRBV9
DNA: TGTGCCTGGAGTGAAAGGTTCCGGGGTAGAAATTCACCCCTCCACTTT; CDR3: CAWSERFRGRNSPLHF; size: -; D: -; J: TRBJ1-6; V: TRBV30
DNA: TGTGCCAGTAGGAACCGACAGGGGATTTTCTTCTCTGGGGCCAACGTCCTGACTTTC; CDR3: CASRNRQGIFFSGANVLTF; size: once; D: TRBD1; J: TRBJ2-6; V: TRBV19
DNA: TGTGCCTGGGGGACAGTAAATCAGCCCCAGCATTTT; CDR3: CAWGTVNQPQHF; size: -; D: TRBD1; J: TRBJ1-5; V: TRBV30
DNA: TGCAGCGTCGGTAGCGGGAGTATCTACAATGAGCAGTTCTTC; CDR3: CSVGSGSIYNEQFF; size: -; D: TRBD2; J: TRBJ2-1; V: TRBV29-1
DNA: TGCAGCGTTGCCGGGGGAGGGACGGTCGGGGAGCTGTTTTTT; CDR3: CSVAGGGTVGELFF; size: -; D: TRBD2; J: TRBJ2-2; V: TRBV29-1
DNA: TGTGCCAGCAGGATGAGTAACTACGAGCAGTACTTC; CDR3: CASRMSNYEQYF; size: -; D: -; J: TRBJ2-7; V: TRBV2
DNA: TGCGCCAGCAGCTTGACACAGGGATGGGATGAGCAGTTCTTC; CDR3: CASSLTQGWDEQFF; size: once; D: -; J: TRBJ2-1; V: TRBV5-1
DNA: TGTGCCAGCAGCTTAGTACTCCCTAGCGGGAGTTACGGCGAGCAGTACTTC; CDR3: CASSLVLPSGSYGEQYF; size: -; D: TRBD2; J: TRBJ2-7; V: TRBV7-6
DNA: TGTTCCAGCAGACCCATAGACAGCCCAACTAATGAAAAACTGTTTTTT; CDR3: CSSRPIDSPTNEKLFF; size: -; D: -; J: TRBJ1-4; V: TRBV7-9
DNA: TGTGCCAGCAGCCCTAGCACAGATACGCAGTATTTT; CDR3: CASSPSTDTQYF; size: -; D: -; J: TRBJ2-3; V: TRBV28
DNA: TGTGCTAGTGGTTTGGGCCTTAGCGAACAAGAGACCCAGTACTTC; CDR3: CASGLGLSEQETQYF; size: -; D: -; J: TRBJ2-5; V: TRBV12-5
DNA: TGTGCCAGCAGTTGCATAGGGGACAATGAGCAGTTCTTC; CDR3: CASSCIGDNEQFF; size: -; D: -; J: TRBJ2-1; V: TRBV6-7
DNA: TGTGCCAGCAGACCCCTGGCGGGGGGCACTGAAGCTTTCTTT; CDR3: CASRPLAGGTEAFF; size: -; D: -; J: TRBJ1-1; V: TRBV19
DNA: TGTGCCAGCAGCCCCGTACGGCGGGTAGAGGGGGATGAGCAGTTCTTC; CDR3: CASSPVRRVEGDEQFF; size: -; D: -; J: TRBJ2-1; V: TRBV11-2
DNA: TGTGCCAGCAGCTTGCGCGCAGGGGCGACAGGGGAAGGCTACACCTTC; CDR3: CASSLRAGATGEGYTF; size: -; D: TRBD1; J: TRBJ1-2; V: TRBV7-2
DNA: TGTGCCAGCCAACCCAAGGGGGAGCAAGGCTACACCTTC; CDR3: CASQPKGEQGYTF; size: once; D: -; J: TRBJ1-2; V: TRBV18
DNA: TGTGCCAGCAGTTACGGGGGGTCCACCGGGGAGCTGTTTTTT; CDR3: CASSYGGSTGELFF; size: -; D: -; J: TRBJ2-2; V: TRBV6-6
DNA: TGTGCCAGCAGTTACGAGGAGTACTATGGCTACACCTTC; CDR3: CASSYEEYYGYTF; size: -; D: -; J: TRBJ1-2; V: TRBV6-6
DNA: TGTGCCAGCAGCCAAGCCGGGGGGGCCGGGGAGCTGTTTTTT; CDR3: CASSQAGGAGELFF; size: -; D: TRBD2; J: TRBJ2-2; V: TRBV4-2
DNA: TGTGCCAGCTCACCCCTTGGACAGTCCCCCGGGGAGCTGTTTTTT; CDR3: CASSPLGQSPGELFF; size: -; D: -; J: TRBJ2-2; V: TRBV18
DNA: TGTGCCAGCAGGGCAAAAGACAGGTGGAGTGAAAAACTGTTTTTT; CDR3: CASRAKDRWSEKLFF; size: -; D: -; J: TRBJ1-4; V: TRBV2
DNA: TGTGCCAGCAGTGAAGCCAGGGGAAGGGATGGCTACCCCTTC; CDR3: CASSEARGRDGYPF; size: -; D: -; J: TRBJ1-2; V: TRBV6-1